The sequence of this TCR beta chain was determined in a study of blood T cell repertoires in COVID-19. Produced via immunoSEQ multiplex PCR; TCRdb's table is partial and in-frame only. The data contain some 120,000 clones, 81% of them seen just once; the ten biggest clones take up about a sixth. One Seattle source followed patients from active infection through their disease course. Germline V lookup: CDR1 SEHNR, CDR2 FQNEAQ (reference sequence). Deletions cut 2 bases from V and 1 base from J, with 4 bases between. This CDR3 region has 13 residues. The rearrangement uses TRBV7-9 and TRBJ2-3, with D unresolved. Sequenced: peripheral blood. The clonotype was recovered from a man aged 25 to 40 with COVID-19, enrolled during active disease. Here the CDR3 reads CASSLKRTDTQYF. The DNA of the CDR3 is TGTGCCAGCAGCTTAAAGCGCACAGATACGCAGTATTTT.